This T cell receptor beta chain was sequenced for a study of blood T cell repertoires in COVID-19. Study-wide context: The samples span acute and convalescent COVID-19 from the United States, Italy and Spain.

Trimming took off 2 bases at V and 6 bases at J, with 10 bases between the two ends. The CDR3 has 13 amino acids. Germline V CDR1 and CDR2: MGHRA, YSYEKL. Sequencing used immunoSEQ multiplex PCR; TCRdb keeps in-frame clones, though not all of them. The sample lists roughly 18,000 clones; over 75% were seen once. V is TRBV4-1 and J is TRBJ1-1; maybe TRBD1 (5 bases). The sequence was collected from a man at least 80 years old with acute or convalescent COVID-19. Sequencing was performed on peripheral blood. CDR3 nucleotide sequence: TGCGCCAGCAGCCAAATCCGACAGTCTGAAGCTTTCTTT. Amino acid sequence: CASSQIRQSEAFF.